In its sample, the clone carrying this TCR beta chain was seen many times. The antigen is unknown. Amplification yielded TCR beta CDR3 regions, with RNA transcripts as the source. In the first-round RT-PCR of the TCR CDR3, the HTBI primer set was used. MiXCR was run by TCRdb on the multiplex PCR reads, yielding one entry per CDR3 protein. This sample has fewer than 450,000 distinct CDR3 sequences, with roughly 17% found just once. The entry originates in a study of T cells in Graves' hyperthyroidism and ophthalmopathy. CDR1 and CDR2 from the germline V gene are PRHDT and FYEKMQ (reference sequence). The CDR3 loop spans 15 amino acids. V was pared by 2 bases and J by 3 bases, with 11 bases between. Thyroid ultrasound, orbital computed tomography, clinical symptoms, and serum thyroxine and TRAb underpinned diagnoses. Blood was drawn at first hyperthyroidism diagnosis, before any ophthalmopathy symptoms.

Points from the study as a whole: The blood repertoire included most of the expanded thyroid clonotypes above 0.001. Ophthalmopathy was model-predicted a median approximately six months pre-onset.

The sequenced sample was blood. The rearrangement joins TRBV13 to TRBJ2-1; D remains unclear. The TCR originated in a woman aged 25 to 39 with Graves' hyperthyroidism that later progressed to Graves' ophthalmopathy. CDR3 sequence: CASSLRAELYNEQFF. As DNA, the CDR3 is TGTGCCAGCAGCTTAAGGGCAGAGCTCTACAATGAGCAGTTCTTC. The complete variable domain, with remaining parts taken from reference TRBV13 and TRBJ2-1, reads AAGVIQSPRHLIKEKRETATLKCYPIPRHDTVYWYQQGPGQDPQFLISFYEKMQSDKGSIPDRFSAQQFSDYHSELNMSSLELGDSALYFCASSLRAELYNEQFFGPGTRLTVL.